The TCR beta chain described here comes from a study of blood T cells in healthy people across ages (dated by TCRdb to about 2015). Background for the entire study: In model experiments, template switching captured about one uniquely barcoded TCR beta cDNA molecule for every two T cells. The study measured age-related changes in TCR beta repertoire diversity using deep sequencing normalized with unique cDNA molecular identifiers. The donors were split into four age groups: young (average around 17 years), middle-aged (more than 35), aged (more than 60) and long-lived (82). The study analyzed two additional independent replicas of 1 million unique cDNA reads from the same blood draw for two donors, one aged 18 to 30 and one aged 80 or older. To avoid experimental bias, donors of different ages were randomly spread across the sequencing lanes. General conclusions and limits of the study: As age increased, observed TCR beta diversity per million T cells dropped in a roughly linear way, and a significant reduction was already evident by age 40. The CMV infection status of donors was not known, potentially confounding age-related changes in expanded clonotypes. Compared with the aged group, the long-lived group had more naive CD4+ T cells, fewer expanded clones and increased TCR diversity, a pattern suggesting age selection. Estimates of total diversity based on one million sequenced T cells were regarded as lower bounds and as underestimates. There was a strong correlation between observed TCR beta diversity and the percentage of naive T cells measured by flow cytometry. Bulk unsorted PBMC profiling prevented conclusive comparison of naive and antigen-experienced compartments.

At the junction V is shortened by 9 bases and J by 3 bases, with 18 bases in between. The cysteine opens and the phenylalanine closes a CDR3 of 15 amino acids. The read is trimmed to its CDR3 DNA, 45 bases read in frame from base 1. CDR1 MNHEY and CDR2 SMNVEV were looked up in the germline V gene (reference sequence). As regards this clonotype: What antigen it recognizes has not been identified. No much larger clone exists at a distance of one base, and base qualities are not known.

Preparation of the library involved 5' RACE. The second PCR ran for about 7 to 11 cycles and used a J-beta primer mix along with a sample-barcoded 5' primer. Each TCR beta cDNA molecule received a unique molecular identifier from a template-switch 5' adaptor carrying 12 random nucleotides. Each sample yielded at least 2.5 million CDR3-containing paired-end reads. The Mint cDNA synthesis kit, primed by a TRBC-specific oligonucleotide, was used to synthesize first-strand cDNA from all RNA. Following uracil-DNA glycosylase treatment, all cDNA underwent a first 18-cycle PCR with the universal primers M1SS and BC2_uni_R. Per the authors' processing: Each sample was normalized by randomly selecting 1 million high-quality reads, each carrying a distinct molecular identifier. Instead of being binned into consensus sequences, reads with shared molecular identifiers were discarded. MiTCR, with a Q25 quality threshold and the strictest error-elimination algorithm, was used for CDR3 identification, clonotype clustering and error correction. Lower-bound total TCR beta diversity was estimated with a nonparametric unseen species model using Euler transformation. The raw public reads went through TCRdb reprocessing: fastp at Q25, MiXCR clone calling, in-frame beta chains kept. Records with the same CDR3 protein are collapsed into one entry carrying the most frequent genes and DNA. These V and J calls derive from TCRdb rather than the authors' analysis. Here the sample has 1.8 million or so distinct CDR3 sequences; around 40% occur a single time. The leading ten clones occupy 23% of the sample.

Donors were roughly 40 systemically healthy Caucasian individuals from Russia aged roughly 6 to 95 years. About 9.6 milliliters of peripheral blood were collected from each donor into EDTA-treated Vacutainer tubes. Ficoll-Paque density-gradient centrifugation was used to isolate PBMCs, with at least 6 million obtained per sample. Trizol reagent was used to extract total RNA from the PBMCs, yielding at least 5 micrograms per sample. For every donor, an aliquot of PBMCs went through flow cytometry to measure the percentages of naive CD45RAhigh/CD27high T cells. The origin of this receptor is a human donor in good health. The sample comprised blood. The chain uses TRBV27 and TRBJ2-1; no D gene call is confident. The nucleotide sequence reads TGTGCCAGTGGCGTGGGCCAGGAGTACTACAATGAGCAGTTCTTC. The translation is CASGVGQEYYNEQFF.